The subject of this entry is one TCR beta chain. Its target is not known. Per the authors' pipeline: Filtering of immunoSEQ junctional sequences could not match full-length read filtering. Sequenced by immunoSEQ multiplex PCR; TCRdb stores in-frame clones only, minus some. V and J calls and clone size are given by that table; D and trimming were obtained from the DNA. The sample consists of under 1 million clones, 96% of them appearing once. The data belong to a study of shared clonotypes between healthy human individuals. Findings and limits, study-wide: The four-donor shared clonotypes exceeded non-shared clonotypes in generation probability, with non-shared ones scoring lower.

Only CD45RO-negative cells positively selected for CCR7 counted as naive CD8 cells, so terminally differentiated effector memory CD45RA+ cells were excluded. The germline CDR1 and CDR2 sequences are MGHRA and YSYEKL. The CDR3 loop spans 13 amino acids. With 6 bases removed from V and 3 bases from J, the gap between germline ends came to 9 bases. This receptor was taken from a man aged 25-45 years in good health. The sample comprised naive CD8+ T cells sorted from blood. This chain connects TRBV4-1 to TRBJ1-5, with D unresolved. For the CDR3, the DNA is TGCGCCAGCAGTAGGGTCACCAATCAGCCCCAGCATTTT. This encodes CASSRVTNQPQHF.